This TCR beta chain was obtained from a study of blood T cell repertoires in COVID-19. At the level of the study: Sites in the United States, Italy and Spain provided acute and convalescent COVID-19 samples. Sample material is recorded as cDNA or gDNA derived from T cells, B-cell-depleted T cells, or PBMCs.

The CDR3 consists of 13 residues. Between the trimmed V and J ends, which lost 4 bases and 6 bases, there was a span of 10 bases. Germline assignment: CDR1 SGHRS and CDR2 YFSETQ. How the authors handled the data: Amplified reference gene primers provided the basis for estimating nucleated cell counts. Here immunoSEQ multiplex PCR was the method, and the copy in TCRdb shows in-frame clones only, minus some. V and J calls and clone size are given by that table; D and trimming were obtained from the DNA. The sample carries 80,000 to 95,000 clones, about 89% recorded once. The chain couples TRBV5-1 to TRBJ2-2; possible D gene TRBD2, 5 bases. Material for sequencing was peripheral blood. This TCR was recovered from a human donor with active COVID-19. The donor label of this sample is uncertain. CDR3 in DNA: TGCGCCAGCAGCCCTAGCTACGCCGGGGAGCTGTTTTTT. This translates into CASSPSYAGELFF.